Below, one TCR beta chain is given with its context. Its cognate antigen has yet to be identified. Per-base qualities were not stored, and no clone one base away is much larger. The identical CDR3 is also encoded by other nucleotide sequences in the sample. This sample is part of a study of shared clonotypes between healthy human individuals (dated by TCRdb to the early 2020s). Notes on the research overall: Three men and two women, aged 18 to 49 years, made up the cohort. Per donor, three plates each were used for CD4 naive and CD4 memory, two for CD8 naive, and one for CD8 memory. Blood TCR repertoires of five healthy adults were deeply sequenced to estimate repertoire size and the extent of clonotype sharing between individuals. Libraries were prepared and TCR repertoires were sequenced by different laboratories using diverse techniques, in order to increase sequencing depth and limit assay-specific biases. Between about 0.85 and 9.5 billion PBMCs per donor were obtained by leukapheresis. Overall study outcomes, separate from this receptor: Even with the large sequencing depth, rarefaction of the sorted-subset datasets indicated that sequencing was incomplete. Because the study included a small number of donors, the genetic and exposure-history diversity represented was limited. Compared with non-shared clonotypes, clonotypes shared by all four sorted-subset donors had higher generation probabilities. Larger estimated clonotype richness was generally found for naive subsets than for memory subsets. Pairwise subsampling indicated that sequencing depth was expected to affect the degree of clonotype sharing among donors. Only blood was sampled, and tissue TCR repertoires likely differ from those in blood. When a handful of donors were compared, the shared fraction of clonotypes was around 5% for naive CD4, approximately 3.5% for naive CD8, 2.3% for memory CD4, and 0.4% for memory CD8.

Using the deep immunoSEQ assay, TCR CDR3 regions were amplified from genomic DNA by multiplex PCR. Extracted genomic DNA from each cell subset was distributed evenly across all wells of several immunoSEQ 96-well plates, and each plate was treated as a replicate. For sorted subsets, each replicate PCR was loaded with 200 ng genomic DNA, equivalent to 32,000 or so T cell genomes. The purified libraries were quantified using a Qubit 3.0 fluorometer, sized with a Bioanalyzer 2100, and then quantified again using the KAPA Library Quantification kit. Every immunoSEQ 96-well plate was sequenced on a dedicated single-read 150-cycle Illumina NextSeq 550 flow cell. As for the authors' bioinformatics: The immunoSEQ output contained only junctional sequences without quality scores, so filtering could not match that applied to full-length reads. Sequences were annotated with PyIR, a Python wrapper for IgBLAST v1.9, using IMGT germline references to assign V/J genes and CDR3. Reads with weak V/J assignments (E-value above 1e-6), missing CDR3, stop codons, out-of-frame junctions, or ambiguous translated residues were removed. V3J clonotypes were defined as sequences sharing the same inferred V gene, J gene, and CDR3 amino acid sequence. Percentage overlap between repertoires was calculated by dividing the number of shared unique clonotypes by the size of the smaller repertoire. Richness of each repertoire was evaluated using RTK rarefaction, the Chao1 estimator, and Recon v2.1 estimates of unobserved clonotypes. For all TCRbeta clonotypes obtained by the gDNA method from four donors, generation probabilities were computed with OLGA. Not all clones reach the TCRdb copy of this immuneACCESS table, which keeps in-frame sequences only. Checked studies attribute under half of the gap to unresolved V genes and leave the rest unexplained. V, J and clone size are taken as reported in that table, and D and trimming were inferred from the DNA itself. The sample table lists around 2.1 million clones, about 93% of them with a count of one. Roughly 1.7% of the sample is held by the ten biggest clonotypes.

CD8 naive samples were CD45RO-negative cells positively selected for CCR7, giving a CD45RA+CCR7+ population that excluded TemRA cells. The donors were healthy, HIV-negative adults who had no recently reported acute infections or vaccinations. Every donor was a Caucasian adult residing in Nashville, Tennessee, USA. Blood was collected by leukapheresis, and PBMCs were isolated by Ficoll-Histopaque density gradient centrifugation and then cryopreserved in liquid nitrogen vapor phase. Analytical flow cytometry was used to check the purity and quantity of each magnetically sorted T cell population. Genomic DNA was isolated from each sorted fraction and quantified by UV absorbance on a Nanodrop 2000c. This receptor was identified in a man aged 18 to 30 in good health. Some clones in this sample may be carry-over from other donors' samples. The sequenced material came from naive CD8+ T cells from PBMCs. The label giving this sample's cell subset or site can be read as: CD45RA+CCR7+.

The CDR3 sequence is CASSKGTEAFF. The nucleotides are TGTGCCAGTTCCAAGGGAACTGAAGCTTTCTTT. The sequence is built from TRBV19 and TRBJ1-1, with an unclear D gene assignment. The germline V gene (reference sequence) sets CDR1 to LNHDA and CDR2 to SQIVND. The CDR3 goes from the cysteine to the phenylalanine over 11 residues. The read is trimmed to its CDR3 DNA, 33 bases read in frame from base 1. V is pared back by 8 bases and J by 5 bases, with 9 bases lying between the germline termini.